The source of this TCR beta chain is a study of blood T cell repertoires in COVID-19. Looking at the study overall: The analysed material was cDNA or gDNA that came from T cells, B-cell-depleted T cells, or PBMCs.

In the original analysis: Reference gene primer amplification in the assay estimated nucleated cell counts. Method: immunoSEQ multiplex PCR; TCRdb's copy keeps in-frame clones and lacks some. V, J and clone size reflect that table, while D and trimming were determined from the DNA. Here the sample spans about 35,000 clones, around 84% being singletons. This CDR3 region has 16 residues. Germline CDR1 is SGHRS and CDR2 is YFSETQ. With 0 bases clipped from V and 9 bases from J, the junction kept 9 bases outside the gene matches. V and J are TRBV5-1 and TRBJ2-1, with 10 bases lining up with TRBD1. The sequencing input was peripheral blood. This clonotype was sampled from a man older than 75 with acute or convalescent COVID-19. The DNA of the CDR3 is TGCGCCAGCAGCTTGGACCCCGGGACAGGGGCGGGTGAGCAGTTCTTC. It codes for CASSLDPGTGAGEQFF.